Sequencing of this TCR beta chain was carried out in a study of blood T cell repertoires in COVID-19. Whole-study context: Italy, Spain and the United States were the sources of the convalescent and acute COVID-19 samples. PBMCs, B-cell-depleted T cells, or T cells were the source of the cDNA or gDNA that made up the material.

The length of the CDR3 is 14 residues. V lost 3 bases and J 4 bases, leaving 10 bases between the germline ends. The germline V gene encodes CDR1 LNHDA and CDR2 SQIVND (reference sequence). Original processing notes: Counts of nucleated cells, estimated from reference gene primer amplification, were obtained. The table came from immunoSEQ multiplex PCR; TCRdb's copy has only in-frame clones and leaves some out. V, J and clone size reflect that table, while D and trimming were determined from the DNA. This sample carries 300,000 to 350,000 clones, 87% of them seen once, and the ten largest clones take 6% to 7%. A few counts support this clone. Within the sample, other DNA sequences also encode this same CDR3.

This chain uses TRBV19 with TRBJ1-3, with D possibly TRBD1 on 6 matching bases. Material: peripheral blood. The clonotype originates from a woman in her forties or fifties with COVID-19, enrolled during active disease. The DNA for the CDR3 is TGTGCCAGTAGTATCAGGGGAAGCGGAAACACCATATATTTT. Residues: CASSIRGSGNTIYF.